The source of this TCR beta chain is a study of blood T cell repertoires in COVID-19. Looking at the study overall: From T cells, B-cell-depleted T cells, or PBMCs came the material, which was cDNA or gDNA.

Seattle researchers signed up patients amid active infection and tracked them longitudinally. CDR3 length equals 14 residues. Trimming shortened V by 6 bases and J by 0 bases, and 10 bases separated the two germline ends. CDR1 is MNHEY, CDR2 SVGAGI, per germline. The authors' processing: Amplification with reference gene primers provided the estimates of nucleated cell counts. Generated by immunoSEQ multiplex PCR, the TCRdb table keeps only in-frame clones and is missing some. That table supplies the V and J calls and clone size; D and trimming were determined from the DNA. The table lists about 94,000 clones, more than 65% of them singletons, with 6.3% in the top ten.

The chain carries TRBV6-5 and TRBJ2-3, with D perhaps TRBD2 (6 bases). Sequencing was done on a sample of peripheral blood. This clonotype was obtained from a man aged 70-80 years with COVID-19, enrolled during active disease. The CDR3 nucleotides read TGTGCCAGCAGCTTAGCGGTTAGCACAGATACGCAGTATTTT. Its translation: CASSLAVSTDTQYF.